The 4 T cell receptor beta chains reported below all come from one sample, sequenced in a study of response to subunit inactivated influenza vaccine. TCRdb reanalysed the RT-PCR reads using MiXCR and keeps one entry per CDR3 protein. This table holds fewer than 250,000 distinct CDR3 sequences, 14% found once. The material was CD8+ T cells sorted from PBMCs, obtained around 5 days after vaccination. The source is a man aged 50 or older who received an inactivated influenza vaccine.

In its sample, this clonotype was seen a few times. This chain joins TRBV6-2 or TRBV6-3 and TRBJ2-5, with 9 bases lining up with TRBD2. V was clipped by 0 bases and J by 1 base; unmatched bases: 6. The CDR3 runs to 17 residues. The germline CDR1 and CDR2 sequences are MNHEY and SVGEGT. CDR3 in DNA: TGTGCCAGCAGTTACTCGATTCTTAGCGGGAGCCAAGAGACCCAGTACTTC. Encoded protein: CASSYSILSGSQETQYF.

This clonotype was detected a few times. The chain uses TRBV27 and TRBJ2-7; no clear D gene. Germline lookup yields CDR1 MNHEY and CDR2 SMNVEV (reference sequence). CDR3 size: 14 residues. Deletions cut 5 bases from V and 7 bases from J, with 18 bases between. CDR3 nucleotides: TGTGCCAGCAGTACCCTAATACAGCGTGGGGAGCAGTACTTC. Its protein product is CASSTLIQRGEQYF.

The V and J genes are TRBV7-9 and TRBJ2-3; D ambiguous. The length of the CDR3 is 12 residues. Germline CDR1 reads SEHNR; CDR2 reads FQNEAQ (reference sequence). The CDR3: CVGTPSTDTQYF. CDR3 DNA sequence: TGTGTGGGCACACCTAGCACAGATACGCAGTATTTT.

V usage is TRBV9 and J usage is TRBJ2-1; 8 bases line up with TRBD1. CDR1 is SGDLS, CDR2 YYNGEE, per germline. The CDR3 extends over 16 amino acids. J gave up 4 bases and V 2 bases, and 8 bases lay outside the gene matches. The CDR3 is CASSVGGQGEYNEQFF. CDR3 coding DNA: TGTGCCAGCAGCGTGGGTGGACAGGGTGAATACAATGAGCAGTTCTTC.